This TCR beta chain came from a study of vaccination and CD4 T cells after COVID-19. Study details: Post-vaccination specimens were collected at a median of roughly 69 days following dose two (range 14 to 241). Treatment of control cultures consisted of a CEFX pool, an HIV-1 Nef pool, or no peptide. Cells were stimulated with overlapping spike peptides from SARS-CoV-2, HCoV-NL63, HCoV-OC43 and HCoV-229E.

The treatment is: approximately nine-day PBMC culture with coronavirus spike peptide pools or control peptides (ViraFEST assay). On this clonotype: Its antigen is undetermined.

An Oncomine TCR Beta short-read assay was used to sequence the DNA from cultured CD4+ T cells. Investigators isolated genomic DNA from cultured CD4+ T cells. Using its own MiXCR run on the PCR reads, TCRdb lists one record per CDR3 protein. The sample has more than 9,500 distinct CDR3 sequences, around half seen once. CDR3 length: 15 residues. Germline V lookup: CDR1 SNHLY, CDR2 FYNNEI. V dropped 1 base and J dropped 4; count of bases not matched to a gene: 4. What was sequenced was CD4+ T cells from blood, cultured in vitro. The chain links TRBV2 to TRBJ2-7, with 10 bases identical to TRBD2. The receptor's source is a human donor who had recovered from COVID-19. The DNA for the CDR3 is TGTGCCAGCAGTGAAGAGCTAGCGGGAGAGTACGAGCAGTACTTC. Its protein is CASSEELAGEYEQYF.